This T cell receptor (beta chain) stems from a study of neurological immune-mediated disorders. MiXCR, applied by TCRdb to the 5' RACE reads, yields one record per CDR3 protein. The table has approximately 43,000 distinct CDR3 sequences, 2.5% seen once. V shed 0 bases and J shed 12 bases, with 10 bases lying between them. The CDR3 has 12 amino acids. Germline CDR1 reads SGHRS; CDR2 reads YFSETQ. This clonotype came up a few times. Being one base from a much bigger clone, this may be a read error. The chain uses TRBV5-1 and TRBJ2-1; possibly TRBD2 for D (6 bases). The receptor comes from a young man with multiple sclerosis. The sample was PBMCs. CDR3 amino acids: CASSLAGEGQFF. As DNA, the CDR3 is TGCGCCAGCAGCTTGGCGGGGGAAGGGCAGTTCTTC.